The sequence of this T cell receptor beta chain was determined in a study of blood T cells in healthy people across ages. Notes on the study in general: Diversity figures derived from one million T cells were judged to underestimate the true value.

The second PCR ran roughly 6 to 11 cycles with a sample-barcoded 5' primer and J-beta primers. No fewer than 2.5 million CDR3-containing paired-end reads came from each sample. Via MiXCR, TCRdb re-called the 5' RACE reads, giving one row per CDR3 protein. The table has 800,000 or so distinct CDR3 sequences, around two thirds seen once. Total RNA extraction produced at least 5 micrograms (per sample) for the study. A remark on this clonotype: The antigen is undetermined.

The germline V gene encodes CDR1 LNHNV and CDR2 YYDKDF (reference sequence). The CDR3 has 13 amino acids. This sequence joins TRBV15 and TRBJ2-4; maybe TRBD1 (5 bases). TRBJ2-5 matches the DNA end more closely, so the J call is doubtful. The TCR comes from a man aged 30 to 45 in good health. Sample: blood. The CDR3 reads CATSRVGEETQYF. CDR3 nucleotide sequence: TGTGCCACCAGCAGAGTAGGGGAAGAGACCCAGTACTTC.